This TCR beta chain was sequenced for a study of blood T cells in healthy people across ages. Findings and caveats of the study: For the donors, CMV status was unknown and possibly confounded expanded clonotype changes.

Researchers collected around 11 milliliters of peripheral blood from every single donor. This clonotype was found many times. Its target is not known. A J-beta primer mix and a sample-barcoded 5' primer were used in a second PCR of roughly 6 to 11 cycles. Each TCR beta cDNA got a 12-nucleotide random molecular identifier. TCRdb re-derived calls from the 5' RACE reads in MiXCR, one entry per CDR3 protein. This sample has 980,000 or so distinct CDR3 sequences, with 45% to 50% found just once. The CDR3 consists of 15 residues. Germline V CDR1 and CDR2: SGDLS, YYNGEE. The ends lost 3 bases at V and 5 bases at J; junction bases unmatched: 7.

The receptor was derived from a man aged 30 to 45 in good health. The sample was blood. The V gene is TRBV9, the J gene TRBJ2-1; TRBD1 agrees at 8 bases. This CDR3 is CASSDSGQVHNEQFF. CDR3 nucleotides: TGTGCCAGCAGCGATTCGGGACAGGTTCACAATGAGCAGTTCTTC.